The next 4 T cell receptor beta chains were all read from a single sample in a study of blood T cell repertoires in COVID-19. This table comes from immunoSEQ multiplex PCR, and its TCRdb copy is limited to in-frame clones, with some not included. The sample has over 120,000 clones, around 89% seen once. Source material: peripheral blood. These TCRs come from a man in his 60s with active or convalescent COVID-19.

The chain recombines TRBV3-1 (or the pseudogene TRBV3-2) with TRBJ1-4; 8 bases are shared with TRBD1. The CDR3 covers 14 residues. Trimming took 4 bases from V and 7 from J; bases not matched to a gene: 5. Germline CDR1 and CDR2: LGHDT and YNNKEL (reference sequence). The CDR3 DNA follows: TGTGCCAGCAGCCGGGCAGGGGGCAGTGAAAAACTGTTTTTT. It codes for CASSRAGGSEKLFF.

CDR3 sequence: CASSFGSVLNTEAFF. Written as DNA, the CDR3 is TGTGCCAGCAGCTTTGGTAGCGTGTTAAACACTGAAGCTTTCTTT. The chain has TRBV7-2 and TRBJ1-1, with no clear D. The V end was cut by 3 bases, the J end by 2 bases, with 13 bases between. Germline loops: CDR1 SGHTA, CDR2 FQGNSA. This CDR3 contains 15 residues.

The chain carries TRBV28 and TRBJ1-2; 7 nucleotides agree with TRBD1. From germline, CDR1 is MDHEN and CDR2 SYDVKM. CDR3 length equals 12 residues. V dropped 7 bases and J dropped 4; count of bases not matched to a gene: 3. The CDR3 spells CASKQGSYGYTF. DNA for the CDR3: TGTGCCAGCAAACAGGGGAGCTATGGCTACACCTTC.

V usage is TRBV20-1 and J usage is TRBJ1-4; the D is unclear. The V gene lost 3 bases and the J gene lost 6 bases, with 8 bases spanning the gap. CDR1 is DFQATT, CDR2 SNEGSKA, per germline (reference sequence). The CDR3 spans 12 residues. CDR3 nucleotide sequence: TGCAGTGCTAGTTCAGGTTATGAAAAACTGTTTTTT. Translated, it gives CSASSGYEKLFF.